These T cell receptor beta chains were read from a single sample in a study of blood T cell repertoires in COVID-19. Clones were sequenced by immunoSEQ multiplex PCR, and TCRdb holds only the in-frame ones, with some missing. In the table there are roughly 99,000 clones, about four fifths of which are singletons. Specimen: peripheral blood. These receptors were obtained from a man aged 70 or older with acute or convalescent COVID-19. Both conserved end residues are part of each CDR3. D genes are given only for firm matches. Size values are once, few and many counts, or a class for expanded clones, and some rows have none.

j_gene,d_gene,abundance,v_gene,CDR3nt,CDR3aa
TRBJ2-3,TRBD1,few,TRBV7-3,TGTGCCAGCAGTCCAGGGGGCAGCGCAGATACGCAGTATTTT,CASSPGGSADTQYF
TRBJ1-1,TRBD1,-,TRBV2,TGTGCCAGCAGCCAACAGGGGCCGAACACTGAAGCTTTCTTT,CASSQQGPNTEAFF
TRBJ2-2,-,-,TRBV29-1,TGCAGCGTTGATCGGGGGGCCACCGGGGAGCTGTTTTTT,CSVDRGATGELFF
TRBJ2-1,-,-,TRBV19,TGTGCCAGTAGCCGACAGGTGAGCTCCTACAATGAGCAGTTCTTC,CASSRQVSSYNEQFF
TRBJ1-2,TRBD1,-,TRBV18,TGTGCCAGCTCACTGGGACAGGAGATTAACTATGGCTACACCTTC,CASSLGQEINYGYTF
TRBJ1-2,TRBD1,-,TRBV6-5,TGTGCCAGCAGTTCGCCTGGACAGGGGCTCCCTCTTGGCTACACCTTC,CASSSPGQGLPLGYTF
TRBJ1-5,-,many,TRBV3-1/TRBV3-2,TGTGCCAGCAGCCAAGACCCAGGGTTAGGTCAGCCCCAGCATTTT,CASSQDPGLGQPQHF
TRBJ2-5,-,-,TRBV9,TGTGCCAGCAGCGTAATGTGGGGAGTCCAAGAGACCCAGTACTTC,CASSVMWGVQETQYF
TRBJ2-5,-,few,TRBV7-2,TGTGCCAGCAGCTTAGCGTCTAACGTTGAGACCCAGTACTTC,CASSLASNVETQYF
TRBJ2-2,TRBD2,few,TRBV29-1,TGCAGCGTTGAAACGGGGGGGCCTAACACCGGGGAGCTGTTTTTT,CSVETGGPNTGELFF
TRBJ2-1,TRBD2,-,TRBV19,TGTGCCTCGACCCGGCTAGCGGGGGGGCCGTTGGAGCAGTTCTTC,CASTRLAGGPLEQFF
TRBJ1-5,-,-,TRBV6-2/TRBV6-3,TGTGCCAGCAGCCCTCATATAGATTCTTATAGCAATCAGCCCCAGCATTTT,CASSPHIDSYSNQPQHF
TRBJ1-3,TRBD1,few,TRBV12-5,TGTGCTAGTGGCTCAGGGGACAGGGGGGGCGGAAACACCATATATTTT,CASGSGDRGGGNTIYF
TRBJ1-5,-,once,TRBV6-2/TRBV6-3,TGTGCCAGCAGTTACGCCCCCCGAGGAGGCAATCAGCCCCAGCATTTT,CASSYAPRGGNQPQHF
TRBJ2-7,TRBD1,-,TRBV10-2,TGCGCCAGCAGGGGGACAGGGGGGACCTACGAGCAGTACTTC,CASRGTGGTYEQYF
TRBJ2-7,-,-,TRBV3-1/TRBV3-2,TGTGCCAGCAGCCGCCAGGGCAGGGAGCAGTACTTC,CASSRQGREQYF
TRBJ1-3,-,-,TRBV27,TGTGCCAGCAGTTTCTTGGGGGGGAACACCATATATTTT,CASSFLGGNTIYF
TRBJ1-1,-,-,TRBV28,TGTGCCAGCTACGGGAACACTGAAGCTTTCTTT,CASYGNTEAFF
TRBJ2-6,-,-,TRBV19,TGTGCCAGTAGTATTAGGGGACAAAGGAGCTCTGGGGCCAACGTCCTGACTTTC,CASSIRGQRSSGANVLTF
TRBJ1-1,TRBD1,-,TRBV14,TGTGCCAGCAGCCGACAGGGATGGAACACTGAAGCTTTCTTT,CASSRQGWNTEAFF
TRBJ2-3,-,-,TRBV29-1,TGCAGCGCTGGATCGGGGGGCGTGAGAGATACGCAGTATTTT,CSAGSGGVRDTQYF
TRBJ2-5,-,-,TRBV15,TGTGCCACCAGCACGGGACACAGTGAGACCCAGTACTTC,CATSTGHSETQYF
TRBJ1-5,-,-,TRBV4-1,TGCGCCAGCAGCCAAGATCTCGGGAATCAGCCCCAGCATTTT,CASSQDLGNQPQHF